This TCR beta chain appears in the sequencing data of a study of CD8+CD57+ T cells in acquired aplastic anemia. Turning to the study itself: Mean DNA quantity obtained from sorted CD4+ and CD8+ cells was around 3.2 ug. Study conclusions and caveats: Patients had twenty-nine CD8+ CDR3 sequences in common with controls (the shared set). Controls did not differ significantly from patients in CD8+ Simpson's diversity.

V gave up 8 bases and J gave up 4 bases, with 14 bases separating them. Per the germline V gene, CDR1 is WSHSY and CDR2 is SAAADI. The CDR3 runs to 13 residues. Sequencing was done on patients that had shown CD8+CD57+ cell expansion by flow cytometry. With no exception, the patients had severe acquired aplastic anemia. Worth noting for this clonotype: As yet, its antigen is unknown.

Genomic DNA constituted the template upon which TCR beta VDJ and CDR3 profiling was performed. Via MiXCR, TCRdb re-called the reads, giving one row per CDR3 protein. The data hold 180,000 or so distinct CDR3 sequences, with about half observed a single time. Sequencing was done on a sample of sorted CD4+, CD8+, or CD8+CD57+ T cells (not recorded which) from PBMCs. This TCR derives from a human donor with aplastic anemia. The chain combines TRBV10-2 with TRBJ2-5; D is unresolved. This CDR3 reads CASCPQWTETQYF. The CDR3 DNA sequence: TGCGCCAGCTGCCCCCAGTGGACAGAGACCCAGTACTTC.